The 21 T cell receptor beta chains in this list originate from one sample, sequenced in a study of T-cell memory formation after mild COVID-19. MiXCR, applied by TCRdb to the 5' RACE reads, yields one record per CDR3 protein. This repertoire shows 300,000 to 400,000 distinct CDR3 sequences, roughly an eighth found once; its top ten account for 22%. Sequencing used PBMCs or a T cell subset sorted from them (not recorded which). The receptors come from a man aged 18 to 29 who had mild COVID-19 (a few samples of this study predate the infection). Cell type and time point are not known.

In this sample, this clonotype turned up a few times. The V and J genes are TRBV4-3 and TRBJ2-2; 8 nucleotides line up with TRBD2. The CDR3 sequence is 15 residues long. The germline V gene has CDR1 LGHNA and CDR2 YSLEER. The junction had 3 bases not matched to a gene; V was cut back by 4 bases and J by 2 bases. DNA of the CDR3: TGCGCCAGCAGCCGACTAGCGCTTAACACCGGGGAGCTGTTTTTT. Translating it yields CASSRLALNTGELFF.

This clonotype was counted only a few times. This sequence joins TRBV18 and TRBJ2-3; TRBD2 is a possible D gene (6 bases). The V end lost 0 bases, the J end lost 1 base, and 11 bases lay between the germline ends. Germline-derived CDR1 and CDR2 are KGHSH and LQKENI. CDR3 length equals 16 residues. CDR3: CASSPPNSGRTDTQYF. The CDR3 DNA sequence: TGTGCCAGCTCACCACCGAATAGCGGACGCACAGATACGCAGTATTTT.

The chain couples TRBV20-1 to TRBJ2-1; the match to TRBD2 covers 7 bases. The V gene end was trimmed by 0 bases and the J gene end by 1 base; junction bases not matched to a gene: 0. CDR1 and CDR2 (germline): DFQATT, SNEGSKA (reference sequence). The CDR3 contains 14 residues. As DNA, the CDR3 is TGCAGTGCTAGAGAACTAGCGTCCTACAATGAGCAGTTCTTC. Translated, it gives CSARELASYNEQFF.

The rearrangement uses TRBV6-6 and TRBJ2-1; TRBD2 matches at 9 bases. V was pared by 6 bases and J by 6 bases, with 9 bases of the junction left unmatched. The germline V gene encodes CDR1 MNHNY and CDR2 SVGAGI (reference sequence). The CDR3 spans 15 residues. The CDR3 sequence: CASRARSGGTNEQFF. CDR3 sequence (DNA): TGTGCCAGCAGAGCCCGGAGCGGGGGGACCAATGAGCAGTTCTTC.

This clonotype appeared a single time. V is TRBV12-3 or TRBV12-4 and J is TRBJ2-7; D call uncertain. Deletions cut 3 bases from V and 3 bases from J, with 9 bases between. The CDR3 runs to 13 residues. Written as DNA, the CDR3 is TGTGCCAGCAGTTTTGAACGGTACTACGAGCAGTACTTC. Translation gives CASSFERYYEQYF.

The sample holds a few counts of this clonotype. In DNA form, the CDR3 reads TGTGCCAGCAGTTTAAAGGGGGCCCTCAACCTCCGACCGAGCTCTGGAAACACCATATATTTT. Translation: CASSLKGALNLRPSSGNTIYF. This chain links TRBV12-3 or TRBV12-4 with TRBJ1-3; 7 positions agree with TRBD1. There are 21 residues in the CDR3. J was trimmed by 0 bases and V by 2 bases; bases with no gene match: 19.

The V and J genes are TRBV5-1 and TRBJ2-3; D is unclear. CDR1 and CDR2 (germline): SGHRS, YFSETQ. The ends were cut back, 1 base at V and 3 bases at J, with 15 bases in the middle. The length of the CDR3 is 16 residues. This CDR3 reads CASSLSRAPRTDTQYF. The CDR3 nucleotides read TGCGCCAGCAGCTTGTCACGGGCCCCGAGGACAGATACGCAGTATTTT.

This clonotype was found a few times. The chain has TRBV4-3 and TRBJ2-3; TRBD2 matches 9 bases. V dropped 1 base and J dropped 0; count of bases not matched to a gene: 5. Per the germline V gene, CDR1 is LGHNA and CDR2 is YSLEER. The CDR3 spans 17 residues. The CDR3 sequence is CASSQVSGGRSTDTQYF. DNA for the CDR3: TGCGCCAGCAGCCAAGTTAGCGGGGGTCGTAGCACAGATACGCAGTATTTT.

This clonotype turned up a few times. The gene calls are TRBV23-1 and TRBJ2-7; D is unresolved. TRBV23-1 is an open reading frame, and its role is uncertain. V was clipped by 7 bases and J by 4 bases, with 2 bases between them. This CDR3 comprises 9 residues. The CDR3 loop reads CASKYEQYV. DNA for the CDR3: TGCGCCAGCAAGTACGAGCAGTACGTC.

A remark on this clonotype: A junction end diverges from the germline sequence, so it may reflect a read error. This rearrangement joins TRBV12-5 to TRBJ1-3; TRBD1 is a possible D gene (5 bases). Germline V gene data show CDR1 as LGHNT and CDR2 as FRNRAP. CDR3 length: 8 amino acids. DNA of the CDR3: TGTGCTGGGGGGAGCAGAACATTT. Protein sequence: CAGGSRTF.

This rearrangement joins TRBV5-1 to TRBJ2-1; possibly TRBD1 for D (6 bases). Trimming pared 4 bases from V and 4 bases from J, leaving 12 bases between. Germline CDR1 and CDR2: SGHRS and YFSETQ. CDR3 length equals 14 residues. The CDR3 is CASSVGGLYNEQFF. CDR3 in DNA: TGCGCCAGCAGCGTAGGGGGTCTGTACAATGAGCAGTTCTTC.

This clonotype was seen ten or more times. The junction departs from germline at one end; a sequencing error may be responsible. The genes are TRBV6-6 and TRBJ1-2; possible D gene TRBD1, 6 bases. The CDR3 totals 10 residues. Germline CDR1 MNHNY, CDR2 SVGAGI (reference sequence). The CDR3 loop reads CASSSDSRSF. CDR3 nucleotides: TGTGCCAGCTCCTCGGACAGCAGAAGCTTC.

The V and J genes are TRBV28 and TRBJ2-2; TRBD1 matches 7 bases. The CDR3 has 16 residues. The V gene's germline CDR1 is MDHEN and CDR2 SYDVKM. V lost 6 bases and J lost 3; bases outside the gene matches: 10. CDR3 protein: CASREPGQAYTGELFF. CDR3 DNA: TGTGCCAGCAGGGAACCAGGACAGGCCTACACCGGGGAGCTGTTTTTT.

The chain combines TRBV9 with TRBJ2-1, with D tentatively TRBD2 (6 bases). Germline V gives CDR1 SGDLS, CDR2 YYNGEE. Trimming cost V 3 bases and J 3 bases, with 13 bases left between them. The CDR3 consists of 15 residues. CDR3 residues: CASSDNGGVYNEQFF. DNA for the CDR3: TGTGCCAGCAGCGACAATGGCGGGGTCTACAATGAGCAGTTCTTC.

The rearrangement links TRBV13 to TRBJ1-1; D perhaps matches TRBD1 (5 bases). The CDR3 consists of 16 residues. V was trimmed by 5 bases and J by 7 bases, leaving 23 bases between them. Germline V gene data show CDR1 as PRHDT and CDR2 as FYEKMQ (reference sequence). The CDR3 spells CASSPRGASVSVEAFF. For the CDR3, the DNA is TGTGCCAGCAGCCCCCGCGGGGCAAGTGTCTCTGTTGAAGCTTTCTTT.

This clonotype has more than one count but fewer than ten. The rearrangement links TRBV12-3 or TRBV12-4 to TRBJ2-2; 10 nucleotides agree with TRBD1. J was trimmed by 5 bases and V by 6 bases; bases with no gene match: 6. The length of the CDR3 is 15 residues. CDR3 in amino acids: CASSRQGAGTGELFF. CDR3 sequence (DNA): TGTGCCAGCAGCAGACAGGGGGCAGGAACCGGGGAGCTGTTTTTT.

In DNA form, the CDR3 reads TGCGCCAGCAGCTTGAGGGGGCACGATACGCAGTATTTT. Protein: CASSLRGHDTQYF. The V and J genes are TRBV5-1 and TRBJ2-3, with 7 bases aligning to TRBD1. Trimming at V came to 1 base and at J to 6 bases, leaving 2 bases not matched to a gene. CDR1 and CDR2 from the germline V gene are SGHRS and YFSETQ. CDR3 size: 13 residues.

The V gene is TRBV11-3, the J gene TRBJ2-2; 7 bases align to TRBD1. Germline loops: CDR1 SGHNT, CDR2 YENEEA. CDR3 size: 15 residues. The J segment lost 6 bases and the V segment lost 2 bases, leaving 6 bases of the junction unmatched. CDR3 loop: CASSLREGAAGELFF. Written as DNA, the CDR3 is TGTGCCAGCAGCTTAAGAGAGGGGGCGGCCGGGGAGCTGTTTTTT.

This clonotype was counted only a few times. V and J are TRBV7-9 and TRBJ2-5; TRBD2 agrees at 8 bases. With 3 bases clipped from V and 5 bases from J, the junction kept 5 bases outside the gene matches. The CDR3 runs to 14 residues. Per the germline V gene, CDR1 is SEHNR and CDR2 is FQNEAQ (reference sequence). The CDR3 coding sequence is TGTGCCAGCAGCTTCCTACTAGCGGCCGAGACCCAGTACTTC. This gives the protein CASSFLLAAETQYF.

This clonotype showed up many times. The CDR3 DNA follows: TGTGCCAGCAGTTACGGGGACAGAGGAAGCACAGATACGCAGTATTTT. Its translation is CASSYGDRGSTDTQYF. The chain joins TRBV6-2 or TRBV6-3 to TRBJ2-3; 7 bases are shared with TRBD1. The J segment lost 0 bases and the V segment lost 2 bases, leaving 5 bases of the junction unmatched. CDR1 and CDR2 (germline): MNHEY, SVGEGT. The CDR3 runs 16 residues.

The chain carries TRBV28 and TRBJ1-1, with 8 bases identical to TRBD1. This CDR3 is 16 amino acids long. In germline, CDR1 is MDHEN, CDR2 SYDVKM. V was clipped by 5 bases and J by 0 bases; unmatched bases: 8. In nucleotides, the CDR3 is TGTGCCAGCAGTCTGGTTAGGACAGGGATGAACACTGAAGCTTTCTTT. Residues: CASSLVRTGMNTEAFF.